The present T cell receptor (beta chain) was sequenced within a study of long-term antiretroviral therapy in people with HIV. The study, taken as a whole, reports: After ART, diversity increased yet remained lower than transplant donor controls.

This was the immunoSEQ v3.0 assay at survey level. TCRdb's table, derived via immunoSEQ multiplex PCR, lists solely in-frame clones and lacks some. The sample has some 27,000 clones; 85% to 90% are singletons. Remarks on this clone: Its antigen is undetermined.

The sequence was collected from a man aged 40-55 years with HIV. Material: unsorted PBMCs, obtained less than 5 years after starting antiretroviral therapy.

As DNA, the CDR3 is TGTGCCAGTAGTATTGGCCTAGCGGGAGGGAGAGACGGGGAGCTGTTTTTT. Translation gives CASSIGLAGGRDGELFF. V gene TRBV19 combines with J gene TRBJ2-2, with 12 bases that match TRBD2. Germline V CDR1 and CDR2: LNHDA, SQIVND (reference sequence). Losses at the gene ends were 3 bases for V and 7 bases for J; bases not matched to a gene: 9. The CDR3 has 17 amino acids.